This is a list of T cell receptor beta chains from one sample in a study of blood T cell repertoires in COVID-19. Measured with immunoSEQ multiplex PCR; TCRdb has only the in-frame clones, and not every one. The top ten clones hold 3% to 4% of a sample with under 100,000 clones, about nine tenths of them seen once. The sequenced sample consisted of peripheral blood. These TCRs come from a woman between 65 and 79 years old with acute or convalescent COVID-19. CDR3s include the opening cysteine and the closing phenylalanine or tryptophan. A D gene is named only where the DNA matches it firmly. Size is stated for part of the rows, as once, few or many counts, or as a class when the clone is expanded.

V	size	J	length	D	DNA	CDR3
TRBV5-1	-	TRBJ2-3	15	-	TGCGCCAGCAGCTTGGGCAGCGACAGCACAGATACGCAGTATTTT	CASSLGSDSTDTQYF
TRBV28	-	TRBJ2-5	16	TRBD2	TGTGCCAGCAGTCTTGGACTAGCGGGAGGGGGGGGGACCCAGTACTTC	CASSLGLAGGGGTQYF
TRBV19	-	TRBJ1-6	15	TRBD1	TGTGCCAGTAGTGGAGGGACAGGAAGATTATCACCCCTCCACTTT	CASSGGTGRLSPLHF
TRBV3-1/TRBV3-2	-	TRBJ1-5	16	-	TGTGCCAGCAGCCAATCCGGGGGTAACAGCAATCAGCCCCAGCATTTT	CASSQSGGNSNQPQHF
TRBV28	-	TRBJ1-4	14	-	TGTGCCAGCAGTTCGCGGGGTTTGGGCGAAAAACTGTTTTTT	CASSSRGLGEKLFF
TRBV4-2	-	TRBJ2-5	14	-	TGTGCCAGCAGCCAAGGGCTGCCCCAAGAGACCCAGTACTTC	CASSQGLPQETQYF
TRBV28	-	TRBJ1-6	16	TRBD1	TGTGCCAGCAGTTACCGGGACAGGGGAAATAATTCACCCCTCCACTTT	CASSYRDRGNNSPLHF
TRBV19	once	TRBJ1-4	16	TRBD1	TGTGCCAGTAGTCTCCCCTACAGGGGCGGGGATGAAAAACTGTTTTTT	CASSLPYRGGDEKLFF
TRBV3-1/TRBV3-2	once	TRBJ1-2	16	TRBD1	TGTGCCAGCAGCCAACTTGGGACAGGGATAAACTATGGCTACACCTTC	CASSQLGTGINYGYTF
TRBV2	-	TRBJ2-5	15	TRBD2	TGTGCCAGCAGAAAACTAGCGGGGGGGTCGGAGACCCAGTACTTC	CASRKLAGGSETQYF
TRBV19	once	TRBJ1-5	13	TRBD1	TGTGCCACCGCGACAGGGGTCGGGCAGCCCCAGCATTTT	CATATGVGQPQHF
TRBV5-1	once	TRBJ2-1	16	TRBD2	TGCGCCAGCAGCACGGGACTAGCGGGAGGATCCAATGAGCAGTTCTTC	CASSTGLAGGSNEQFF
TRBV6-1	-	TRBJ1-6	16	TRBD1	TGTGCCAGCAGTGAATTTTGGACAGGGGTCAATTCACCCCTCCACTTT	CASSEFWTGVNSPLHF
TRBV2	-	TRBJ2-5	15	TRBD1	TGTGCCAGCCAACTTGGACAGGCAAGACAAGAGACCCAGTACTTC	CASQLGQARQETQYF
TRBV7-9	-	TRBJ2-6	18	TRBD1	TGTGCCAGCAGCTTTAGTTCCGAGGGGGCTTCTGGGGCCAACGTCCTGACTTTC	CASSFSSEGASGANVLTF
TRBV30	-	TRBJ1-6	15	-	TGTGCCTGGAGTGGGGCCCCGAGACATAATTCACCCCTCCACTTT	CAWSGAPRHNSPLHF
TRBV7-4	-	TRBJ1-4	19	TRBD1	TGTGCCAGCAGCTGGGACAGGGGGCGCGAAGGACGGGCTAATGAAAAACTGTTTTTT	CASSWDRGREGRANEKLFF
TRBV15	few	TRBJ2-1	16	-	TGTGCCACCAGCAGGCTCCGGGGGAGCTCCTACAATGAGCAGTTCTTC	CATSRLRGSSYNEQFF
TRBV2	-	TRBJ2-4	18	TRBD1	TGTGCCAGCTCCCTTAGGACAGGGGCTCCGGCCGGCAAAAACATTCAGTACTTC	CASSLRTGAPAGKNIQYF
TRBV7-9	once	TRBJ2-1	18	TRBD2	TGTGCCAGCAGCTTAGTTAGCGGGAGGGAAGGCCCCTACAATGAGCAGTTCTTC	CASSLVSGREGPYNEQFF
TRBV19	-	TRBJ1-1	14	-	TGTGCCAGTAGTCCTCGGGGGGAGAAGGCTGAAGCTTTCTTT	CASSPRGEKAEAFF
TRBV30	-	TRBJ2-7	14	-	TGTGCCTGGAGTGGTGGACAGTTGGGTGGTGAGCAGTACTTC	CAWSGGQLGGEQYF
TRBV6-5	-	TRBJ2-5	13	-	TGTGCCAGCAGCCCACAGGCGCAAGAGACCCAGTACTTC	CASSPQAQETQYF
TRBV6-4	-	TRBJ2-2	14	-	TGTGCCAGCAGTCCCGACTGGAACACCGGGGAGCTGTTTTTT	CASSPDWNTGELFF
TRBV7-2	-	TRBJ2-5	12	-	TGTGCCAGCAGCTTATTTCTCGAGACCCAGTACTTC	CASSLFLETQYF
TRBV6-5	-	TRBJ1-2	14	-	TGTGCCAGCGAGACCACAGGGCAGAACTATGGCTACACCTTC	CASETTGQNYGYTF
TRBV3-1/TRBV3-2	-	TRBJ2-5	14	TRBD1	TGTGCCAGCAGCCACACAGGGGCGGGAGAGACCCAGTACTTC	CASSHTGAGETQYF
TRBV19	-	TRBJ1-1	17	-	TGTGCCAGTAGTTCTAACCCCCTGACCAGGGGAAACACTGAAGCTTTCTTT	CASSSNPLTRGNTEAFF
TRBV5-1	-	TRBJ2-5	15	TRBD1	TGCGCCAGCAGCTCGGGACAGTCGTACCAAGAGACCCAGTACTTC	CASSSGQSYQETQYF
TRBV5-1	-	TRBJ2-3	16	TRBD2	TGCGCCAGCAGCTTGGGACTAGCGGTGGTCACAGATACGCAGTATTTT	CASSLGLAVVTDTQYF
TRBV13	-	TRBJ1-2	16	-	TGTGCCAGCAGCTCCGAAGGCGGCCGGGCTAACTATGGCTACACCTTC	CASSSEGGRANYGYTF
TRBV7-2	-	TRBJ1-5	17	TRBD1	TGTGCCAGCAGGCCGGGACAGGGGTCCTATAGCAATCAGCCCCAGCATTTT	CASRPGQGSYSNQPQHF
TRBV6-5	once	TRBJ1-2	16	TRBD1	TGTGCCAGCAGTTCCCGCCGGGGACAGGGTGGCTATGGCTACACCTTC	CASSSRRGQGGYGYTF
TRBV28	once	TRBJ1-2	13	TRBD1	TGTGCCAGCAGTTCGGACAGGGCCTATGGCTACACCTTC	CASSSDRAYGYTF
TRBV12-5	-	TRBJ1-5	17	TRBD1	TGTGCTAGTGGTTTCAGGGGGCAGGGATATAGCAATCAGCCCCAGCATTTT	CASGFRGQGYSNQPQHF
TRBV19	once	TRBJ2-3	12	-	TGTGCCAGTCGTAGCCGGAGAGATACGCAGTATTTT	CASRSRRDTQYF
TRBV7-9	-	TRBJ2-3	14	-	TGTGCCAGCAGCTTAGGCAGTAGCACAGATACGCAGTATTTT	CASSLGSSTDTQYF
TRBV5-6	-	TRBJ1-2	13	-	TGTGCCAGCAGTGGGGAGCGTTTCTATGGCTACACCTTC	CASSGERFYGYTF
TRBV3-1/TRBV3-2	-	TRBJ2-1	16	TRBD2	TGTGCCAGCAGCCCCATGACTAGCAAGTTTAGTAATGAGCAGTTCTTC	CASSPMTSKFSNEQFF
TRBV24-1	-	TRBJ2-1	16	-	TGTGCCACCAGTGATTACGCGGAAAGCTCCTACAATGAGCAGTTCTTC	CATSDYAESSYNEQFF
TRBV6-8	-	TRBJ1-5	15	-	TGTGCCAGCAGTTACGTCCCAGGTTACAATCAGCCCCAGCATTTT	CASSYVPGYNQPQHF
TRBV29-1	-	TRBJ2-7	14	-	TGCAGCGCTAGGGGCAGGGGTAGCTCCTACGAGCAGTACTTC	CSARGRGSSYEQYF
TRBV4-1	-	TRBJ1-2	17	-	TGCGCCAGCAGCCAAGTCACCGACAGCCGTGCTAACTATGGCTACACCTTC	CASSQVTDSRANYGYTF
TRBV18	few	TRBJ1-2	14	-	TGTGCCAGCTCACCGGACTCCAGGAGAGGTGGCTACACCTTC	CASSPDSRRGGYTF
TRBV7-9	-	TRBJ1-1	18	-	TGTGCCAGCAGCTTAGCGCTGGGCAGGGGACGGGTAGGCACTGAAGCTTTCTTT	CASSLALGRGRVGTEAFF
TRBV6-1	-	TRBJ1-5	15	TRBD1	TGTGCCAGCAGTGACGACAGGGCTTTACCTCAGCCCCAGCATTTT	CASSDDRALPQPQHF
TRBV11-2	once	TRBJ1-2	13	-	TGTGCCAGCAGCTTAGACGGAGCGGGTGGCTACACCTTC	CASSLDGAGGYTF
TRBV11-2	-	TRBJ2-3	18	TRBD2	TGTGCCAGCAGCTTTGGACTAGCGGGAGGGCGGGGCACAGATACGCAGTATTTT	CASSFGLAGGRGTDTQYF
TRBV29-1	-	TRBJ1-2	16	-	TGCAGCGTTGTAACACCCGCCGGGGGGCTCAACTATGGCTACACCTTC	CSVVTPAGGLNYGYTF
TRBV2	-	TRBJ1-2	15	TRBD1	TGTGCCAGCAGTCTACAAAGGACAGGGGGTAATGGCTACACCTTC	CASSLQRTGGNGYTF
TRBV7-2	-	TRBJ1-2	15	TRBD1	TGTGCCAGCAGCTTAGGGATCCGGGACAGCTATGGCTACACCTTC	CASSLGIRDSYGYTF
TRBV5-1	-	TRBJ2-7	14	TRBD1	TGCGCCAGCAGCATACAGGGGAGCTCCTACGAGCAGTACTTC	CASSIQGSSYEQYF